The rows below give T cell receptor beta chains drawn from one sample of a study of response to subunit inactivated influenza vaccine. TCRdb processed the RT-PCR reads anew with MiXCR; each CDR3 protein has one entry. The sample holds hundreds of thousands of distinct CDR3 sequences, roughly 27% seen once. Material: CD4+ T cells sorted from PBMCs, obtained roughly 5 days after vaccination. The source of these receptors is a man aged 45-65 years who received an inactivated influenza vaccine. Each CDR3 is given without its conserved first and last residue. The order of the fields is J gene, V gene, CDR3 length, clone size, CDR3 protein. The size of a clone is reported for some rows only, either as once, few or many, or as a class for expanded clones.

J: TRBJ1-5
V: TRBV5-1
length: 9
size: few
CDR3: ASSKGQGSI

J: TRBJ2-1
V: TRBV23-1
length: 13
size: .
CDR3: ASSPRRARYNEQF

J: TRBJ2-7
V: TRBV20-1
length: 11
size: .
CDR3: SAERTGAYEQY

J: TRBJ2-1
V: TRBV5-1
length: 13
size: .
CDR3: ASSLGDRGHNEQF

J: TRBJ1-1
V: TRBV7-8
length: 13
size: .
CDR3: ASSPDRAFSTEAF

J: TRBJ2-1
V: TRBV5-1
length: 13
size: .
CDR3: ASSKNRKTYNEQF

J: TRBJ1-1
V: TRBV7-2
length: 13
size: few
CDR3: ASSSRTAQSTEAF

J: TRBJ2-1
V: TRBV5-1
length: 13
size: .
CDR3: ASSSSSGSGDEQF

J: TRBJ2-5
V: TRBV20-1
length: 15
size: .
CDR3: SARDNRLAPYQETQY

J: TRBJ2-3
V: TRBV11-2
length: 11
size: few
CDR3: ASSLGPSNTQY

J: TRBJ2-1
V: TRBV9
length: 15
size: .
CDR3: ASSHPARPNSYNEQF

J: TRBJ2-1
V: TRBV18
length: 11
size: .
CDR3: ASSGTGSYGQF

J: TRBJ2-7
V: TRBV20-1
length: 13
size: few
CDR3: SAPVRRGTTYEQY